This entry concerns a single T cell receptor beta chain. In the original workflow: Reference gene primer amplification gave nucleated cell count estimates. TCRdb keeps only in-frame clones here, not all; method: immunoSEQ multiplex PCR. V and J calls and clone size are given by that table; D and trimming were obtained from the DNA. The table lists a few hundred thousand clones, 75% to 90% of them singletons. Participants were aged roughly 18 to 89 years from roughly 26 US areas. CDR3 length equals 14 residues. Germline V gene data show CDR1 as LNHNV and CDR2 as YYDKDF (reference sequence). V was clipped by 0 bases and J by 7 bases, with 12 bases between them. These data belong to a study of blood T cell repertoires in COVID-19. Study overall: The analysed material was cDNA or gDNA that came from T cells, B-cell-depleted T cells, or PBMCs.

The TCR sequence derives from a woman between 18 and 29 years old who had recovered from COVID-19. The source material was PBMCs or T cells enriched from blood (not recorded which). This rearrangement joins TRBV15 to TRBJ1-1; TRBD1 might be the D (5 bases). The CDR3 DNA reads TGTGCCACCAGCAGAGACCTCAAAACAGGTGAAGCTTTCTTT. Translating it yields CATSRDLKTGEAFF. Full variable domain (outside the CDR3, taken from reference TRBV15 and TRBJ1-1): DAMVIQNPRYQVTQFGKPVTLSCSQTLNHNVMYWYQQKSSQAPKLLFHYYDKDFNNEADTPDNFQSRRPNTSFCFLDIRSPGLGDTAMYLCATSRDLKTGEAFFGQGTRLTVV.